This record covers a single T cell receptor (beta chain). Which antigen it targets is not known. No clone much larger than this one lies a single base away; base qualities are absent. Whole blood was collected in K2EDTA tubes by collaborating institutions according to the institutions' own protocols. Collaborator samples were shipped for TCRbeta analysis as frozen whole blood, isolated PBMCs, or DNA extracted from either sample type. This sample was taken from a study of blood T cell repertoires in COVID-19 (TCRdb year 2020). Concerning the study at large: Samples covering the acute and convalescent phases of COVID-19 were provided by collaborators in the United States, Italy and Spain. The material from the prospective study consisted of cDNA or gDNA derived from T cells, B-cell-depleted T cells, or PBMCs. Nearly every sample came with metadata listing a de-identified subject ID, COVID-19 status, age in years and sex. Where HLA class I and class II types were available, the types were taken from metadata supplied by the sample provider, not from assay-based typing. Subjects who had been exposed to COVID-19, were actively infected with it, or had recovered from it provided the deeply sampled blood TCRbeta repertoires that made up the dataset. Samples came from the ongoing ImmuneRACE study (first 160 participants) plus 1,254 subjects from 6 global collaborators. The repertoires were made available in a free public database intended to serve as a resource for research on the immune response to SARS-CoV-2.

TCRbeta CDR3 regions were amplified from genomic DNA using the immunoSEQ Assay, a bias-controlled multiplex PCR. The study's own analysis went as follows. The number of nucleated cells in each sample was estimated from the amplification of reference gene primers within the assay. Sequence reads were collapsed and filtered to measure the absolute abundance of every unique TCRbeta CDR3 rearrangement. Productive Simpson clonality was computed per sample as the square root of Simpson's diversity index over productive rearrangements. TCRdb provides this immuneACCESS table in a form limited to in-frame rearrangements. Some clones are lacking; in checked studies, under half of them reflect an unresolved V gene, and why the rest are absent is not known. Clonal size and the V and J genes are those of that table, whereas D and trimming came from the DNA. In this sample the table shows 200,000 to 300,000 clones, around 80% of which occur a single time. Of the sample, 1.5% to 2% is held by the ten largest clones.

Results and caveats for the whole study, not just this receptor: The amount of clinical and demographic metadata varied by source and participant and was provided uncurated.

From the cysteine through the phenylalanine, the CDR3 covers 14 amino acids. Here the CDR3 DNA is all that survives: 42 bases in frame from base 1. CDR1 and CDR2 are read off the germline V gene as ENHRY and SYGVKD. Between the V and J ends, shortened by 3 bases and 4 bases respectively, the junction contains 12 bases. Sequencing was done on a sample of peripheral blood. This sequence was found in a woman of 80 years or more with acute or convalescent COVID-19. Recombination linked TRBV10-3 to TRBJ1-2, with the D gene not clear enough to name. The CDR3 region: CAISDLGVGYGYTF. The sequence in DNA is TGTGCCATCAGTGATCTCGGGGTGGGCTATGGCTACACCTTC.